This note documents a single T cell receptor (beta chain) sequence. Its matching antigen is unknown. CD25-based Treg depletion was applied to purified naive CD4+ T cells. This CDR3 is built from 16 residues. V lost 5 bases and J lost 0; bases outside the gene matches: 7. Constant-region reverse primers amplified full-length variable regions, followed by semi-nested Nested Universal Primer A PCR. MiXCR was run by TCRdb on the 5' RACE reads, yielding one entry per CDR3 protein. The table includes about 62,000 distinct CDR3 sequences, nearly 30% detected once. Overall study results and limits: Tumor memory CD4+ T cell TCR gene usage clustered with blood and lymph node memory CD4+ cells and lymph node naive CD4+ cells. The larger-cohort validation was restricted to a single TCR beta V-J rearrangement rather than whole repertoires.

The origin of this receptor is a female donor with breast cancer. Sequenced sample: tumor-infiltrating naive CD4+ T cells sorted from the breast tumor. Described subset: naive CD4+ T cells, CD4+CD45RA+CD25-. The genes are TRBV12-3 or TRBV12-4 and TRBJ2-7, with 10 nucleotides matching TRBD2. DNA of the CDR3: TGTGCCAGCAGTGGTCCCGGGACTAGCGACTCCTACGAGCAGTACTTC. The encoded protein is CASSGPGTSDSYEQYF.